These 26 T cell receptor beta chains originate from one sample sequenced in a study of blood T cell repertoires in COVID-19. Libraries were prepared by immunoSEQ multiplex PCR; TCRdb keeps only in-frame clonotypes and omits some of them. The table lists some 74,000 clones, approximately 80% of them singletons. The specimen was peripheral blood. Every receptor here comes from a human donor in a cohort sampled during active COVID-19.

V is TRBV27 and J is TRBJ1-2; 10 bases match TRBD1. CDR3 size: 13 residues. The germline gives CDR1 MNHEY, CDR2 SMNVEV (reference sequence). V lost 6 bases, J lost 7 bases, and 5 bases stayed unmatched. The CDR3 region has the DNA TGTGCCAGCAGGGACAGGGGGAGTGTTGGCTACACCTTC. Translating gives CASRDRGSVGYTF.

The genes are TRBV7-2 and TRBJ1-4; 7 positions agree with TRBD1. This CDR3 contains 14 residues. The ends lost 5 bases at V and 3 bases at J; junction bases unmatched: 3. The V gene's germline CDR1 is SGHTA and CDR2 FQGNSA. CDR3 amino acids: CASSATGSNEKLFF. DNA for the CDR3: TGTGCCAGCAGCGCGACAGGGTCTAATGAAAAACTGTTTTTT.

The V gene is TRBV15, the J gene TRBJ1-2; D is undetermined. The V end lost 0 bases, the J end lost 6 bases, and 17 bases lay between the germline ends. This CDR3 spans 16 amino acids. Germline values: CDR1 LNHNV, CDR2 YYDKDF (reference sequence). DNA for the CDR3: TGTGCCACCAGCAGAGATCCTACTCGCTGGAGGGATGGCTACACCTTC. Its protein product is CATSRDPTRWRDGYTF.

V and J are TRBV5-3 and TRBJ1-4; 9 bases map to TRBD1. TRBV5-3 carries the ORF label, with uncertain function. V dropped 3 bases and J dropped 4; count of bases not matched to a gene: 7. The CDR3 spans 16 residues. The DNA of the CDR3 is TGTGCCAGAAGCTCCGCCACAGGGGGCCATAATGAAAAACTGTTTTTT. Residues: CARSSATGGHNEKLFF.

This clone came up once. The V call is TRBV7-3, the J call TRBJ1-2; a possible D gene is TRBD1 (6 bases). V lost 2 bases and J lost 3, with 19 bases in between. CDR3 length: 17 amino acids. The V gene's germline CDR1 is SGHTA and CDR2 FQGTGA. CDR3 region: CASSLGESWGRDYGYTF. The CDR3 DNA reads as TGTGCCAGCAGCTTAGGAGAATCATGGGGGCGCGACTATGGCTACACCTTC. The whole variable domain, filled in from reference TRBV7-3 and TRBJ1-2, reads GAGVSQTPSNKVTEKGKYVELRCDPISGHTALYWYRQSLGQGPEFLIYFQGTGAADDSGLPNDRFFAVRPEGSVSTLKIQRTERGDSAVYLCASSLGESWGRDYGYTFGSGTRLTVV.

This rearrangement joins TRBV4-1 to TRBJ1-5; 9 positions agree with TRBD1. CDR1 and CDR2 from the germline V gene are MGHRA and YSYEKL. V lost 0 bases and J lost 7; bases outside the gene matches: 7. The CDR3 runs to 16 residues. The CDR3 reads CASSQDGTGWDQPQHF. For the CDR3, the DNA is TGCGCCAGCAGCCAAGATGGGACAGGGTGGGACCAGCCCCAGCATTTT.

The CDR3 DNA reads as TGTGCCAGCAGTTACTCCTCCAGGGGGAATCAGCCCCAGCATTTT. It codes for CASSYSSRGNQPQHF. The chain joins TRBV6-6 to TRBJ1-5; 7 positions match TRBD1. Germline lookup yields CDR1 MNHNY and CDR2 SVGAGI (reference sequence). The CDR3 loop spans 15 amino acids. V was pared by 0 bases and J by 4 bases, with 3 bases of the junction left unmatched.

The rearrangement joins TRBV5-1 to TRBJ2-3; the match to TRBD2 covers 12 bases. The germline gives CDR1 SGHRS, CDR2 YFSETQ. V lost 4 bases, J lost 2 bases, and 11 bases stayed unmatched. This CDR3 spans 18 amino acids. CDR3 DNA: TGCGCCAGCAGCGGGGGTACTGGACTAGCGGGGACCACAGATACGCAGTATTTT. Protein product: CASSGGTGLAGTTDTQYF.

This clone has only one observation. The chain links TRBV4-3 to TRBJ2-2; 8 nucleotides align to TRBD1. The J segment lost 3 bases and the V segment lost 3 bases, leaving 6 bases of the junction unmatched. Germline V gene data show CDR1 as LGHNA and CDR2 as YSLEER. This CDR3 region has 16 residues. This CDR3 is CASSQTTGGDTGELFF. The CDR3, as DNA: TGCGCCAGCAGCCAGACCACAGGGGGAGACACCGGGGAGCTGTTTTTT.

The chain links TRBV4-1 to TRBJ2-6; D uncertain. Germline CDR1 reads MGHRA; CDR2 reads YSYEKL. This CDR3 contains 12 residues. Trimming left V 0 bases short and J 16 bases short, with 10 bases between. CDR3 loop: CASSQDSAILTF. In DNA form, the CDR3 reads TGCGCCAGCAGCCAAGACAGTGCCATACTGACTTTC.

The chain joins TRBV7-9 to TRBJ1-5; D remains unclear. V was trimmed by 4 bases and J by 5 bases, leaving 9 bases between them. Germline values: CDR1 SEHNR, CDR2 FQNEAQ (reference sequence). This CDR3 has 13 amino acids. DNA of the CDR3: TGTGCCAGCAGCTCCGCAGTCGATCAGCCCCAGCATTTT. The encoded protein is CASSSAVDQPQHF.

V usage is TRBV2 and J usage is TRBJ2-5, with D perhaps matching TRBD2 (7 bases). The V end was cut by 5 bases, the J end by 5 bases, with 18 bases between. This CDR3 is 15 amino acids long. Germline CDR1 and CDR2: SNHLY and FYNNEI. CDR3 amino acids: CASSTGAGVRETQYF. The DNA for the CDR3 is TGTGCCAGCAGTACGGGGGCGGGAGTTAGGGAGACCCAGTACTTC.

The CDR3 sequence is CASSPPGQHDSCV. For the CDR3, the DNA is TGTGCCAGCAGCCCCCCCGGACAGCATGACAGCTGCGTC. The chain couples TRBV9 to TRBJ2-7; tentatively, D is TRBD1 (6 bases). Germline V gene data show CDR1 as SGDLS and CDR2 as YYNGEE. This CDR3 is built from 13 residues.

This chain uses TRBV7-2 with TRBJ2-4; TRBD1 matches 11 bases. This CDR3 has 17 amino acids. Germline-derived CDR1 and CDR2 are SGHTA and FQGNSA. J lost 2 bases, V lost 2 bases, and 5 bases had no gene match. CDR3 sequence (DNA): TGTGCCAGCAGCTTACTCGGGACAGGGGGTCCCAAAAACATTCAGTACTTC. Residues: CASSLLGTGGPKNIQYF.

The chain has TRBV11-2 and TRBJ2-3; tentative D call: TRBD1 (6 bases). The germline V and J ends were trimmed by 4 bases and 9 bases, with 11 bases remaining between them. The length of the CDR3 is 12 residues. Germline CDR1 reads SGHAT; CDR2 reads FQNNGV. CDR3 residues: CASSWTVSTQYF. CDR3 nucleotides: TGTGCCAGCAGCTGGACAGTTTCCACGCAGTATTTT.

This chain joins TRBV28 and TRBJ1-4; D remains unclear. V lost 3 bases to trimming and J lost 11 bases, with 19 bases between them. Germline-derived CDR1 and CDR2 are MDHEN and SYDVKM. The CDR3 is made up of 15 amino acids. This CDR3 is CASSLDDRPPGKLFF. The CDR3 nucleotides read TGTGCCAGCAGTTTGGATGATCGCCCGCCCGGGAAACTGTTTTTT. The variable domain in full, completed from reference TRBV28 and TRBJ1-4, reads DVKVTQSSRYLVKRTGEKVFLECVQDMDHENMFWYRQDPGLGLRLIYFSYDVKMKEKGDIPEGYSVSREKKERFSLILESASTNQTSMYLCASSLDDRPPGKLFFGSGTQLSVL.

The chain links TRBV6-5 to TRBJ1-2; 8 nucleotides align to TRBD1. V lost 2 bases and J lost 8; bases outside the gene matches: 7. Germline CDR1 is MNHEY and CDR2 is SVGAGI. This CDR3 region has 14 residues. CDR3 region: CASSYTGQGQGYTF. The CDR3 DNA follows: TGTGCCAGCAGTTACACCGGACAGGGTCAGGGCTACACCTTC.

The chain combines TRBV28 with TRBJ1-1, with D unresolved. Germline V gives CDR1 MDHEN, CDR2 SYDVKM. The CDR3 runs 15 residues. The V end was cut by 6 bases, the J end by 1 base, with 15 bases between. CDR3 sequence: CASSSPGGENTEAFF. DNA for the CDR3: TGTGCCAGCAGCTCCCCCGGCGGAGAGAACACTGAAGCTTTCTTT.

This clone has just a few counts. The chain employs TRBV7-8 and TRBJ1-2; D unclear. Germline V gene data show CDR1 as SGHVS and CDR2 as FQNEAQ. The CDR3 is 15 amino acids. Trimming cost V 5 bases and J 3 bases, with 16 bases left between them. The CDR3 region is CASSPGSVMDYGYTF. The CDR3 bases are TGTGCCAGCAGCCCCGGGTCGGTAATGGACTATGGCTACACCTTC. The full variable domain, its missing parts supplied by reference TRBV7-8 and TRBJ1-2, is GAGVSQSPRYKVAKRGQDVALRCDPISGHVSLFWYQQALGQGPEFLTYFQNEAQLDKSGLPSDRFFAERPEGSVSTLKIQRTQQEDSAVYLCASSPGSVMDYGYTFGSGTRLTVV.

The CDR3 region has the DNA TGTGCCAGTACCGGGACAGCCTTTAGCAATCAGCCCCAGCATTTT. Its translation: CASTGTAFSNQPQHF. The gene calls are TRBV19 and TRBJ1-5, with TRBD1 identical over 7 bases. The junction had 6 bases not matched to a gene; V was cut back by 7 bases and J by 0 bases. Germline lookup yields CDR1 LNHDA and CDR2 SQIVND (reference sequence). CDR3 size: 15 residues.

This sequence joins TRBV6-5 and TRBJ2-7, with 7 bases matching TRBD2. The germline CDR1 and CDR2 sequences are MNHEY and SVGAGI. The CDR3 totals 13 residues. With 7 bases clipped from V and 7 bases from J, the junction kept 10 bases outside the gene matches. The CDR3 reads CASKVPGGLEQYF. As DNA, the CDR3 is TGTGCCAGCAAGGTTCCGGGAGGCCTAGAGCAGTACTTC.

The chain joins TRBV7-2 to TRBJ1-4; possibly TRBD1 for D (6 bases). The CDR3 length is 15 residues. Germline-derived CDR1 and CDR2 are SGHTA and FQGNSA. Trimming left V 5 bases short and J 5 bases short, with 15 bases between. For the CDR3, the DNA is TGTGCCAGCAGCCCCAGCAGGGGCTTCAATGAAAAACTGTTTTTT. Translating it yields CASSPSRGFNEKLFF.

This clone has just a few counts. This chain joins TRBV11-2 and TRBJ1-3; D call uncertain. V lost 4 bases to trimming and J lost 4 bases, with 14 bases between them. This CDR3 comprises 15 residues. Germline-derived CDR1 and CDR2 are SGHAT and FQNNGV. The CDR3 coding sequence is TGTGCCAGCAGCTCCCCGGTTGCATGGGGAAACACCATATATTTT. Its translation: CASSSPVAWGNTIYF.

The CDR3 nucleotides are TGCGCCAGCAGCCTGGACGGGGACTACGAGCAGTACTTC. Its translation is CASSLDGDYEQYF. J is TRBJ2-7 and V is TRBV5-1, with D perhaps matching TRBD2 (5 bases). The CDR3 covers 13 residues. Germline V gene sequence: CDR1 SGHRS, CDR2 YFSETQ. V was trimmed by 4 bases and J by 3 bases, leaving 11 bases between them.

V gene TRBV5-8 combines with J gene TRBJ1-4; no definite D call. This CDR3 region has 15 residues. Deletions cut 0 bases from V and 0 bases from J, with 6 bases between. Germline lookup yields CDR1 SGHTS and CDR2 YDEGEE. This chain's CDR3 is CASSLGEATNEKLFF. In DNA form, the CDR3 reads TGTGCCAGCAGCTTGGGAGAAGCAACTAATGAAAAACTGTTTTTT.

This clone was observed a single time. The chain couples TRBV19 to TRBJ2-3; 16 bases match TRBD2. The CDR3 contains 16 residues. V was clipped by 3 bases and J by 5 bases; unmatched bases: 2. From germline, CDR1 is LNHDA and CDR2 SQIVND (reference sequence). CDR3 sequence (DNA): TGTGCCAGTAGTATGGGACTAGCGGGAGGGCTAGATACGCAGTATTTT. This encodes CASSMGLAGGLDTQYF.